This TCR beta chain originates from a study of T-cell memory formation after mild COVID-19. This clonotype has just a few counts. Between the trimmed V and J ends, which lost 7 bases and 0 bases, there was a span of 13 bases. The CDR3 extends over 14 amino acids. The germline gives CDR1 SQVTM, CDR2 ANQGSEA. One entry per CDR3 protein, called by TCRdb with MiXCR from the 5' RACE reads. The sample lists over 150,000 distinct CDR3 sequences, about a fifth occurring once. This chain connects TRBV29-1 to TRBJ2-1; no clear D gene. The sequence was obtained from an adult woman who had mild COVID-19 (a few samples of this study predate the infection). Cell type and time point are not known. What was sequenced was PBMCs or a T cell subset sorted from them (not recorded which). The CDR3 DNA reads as TGCAGCGGCCTACTCCTCAGCTCCTACAATGAGCAGTTCTTC. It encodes CSGLLLSSYNEQFF.